A selection of T cell receptor beta chains follows, all from one sample in a study of blood T cells in healthy people across ages. One entry per CDR3 protein, called by TCRdb with MiXCR from the 5' RACE reads. Of about 1.7 million distinct CDR3 sequences listed, roughly 28% were seen once; the top ten hold approximately 7.7%. Sequenced material: blood. These TCRs come from a woman in her thirties in good health. The CDR3 runs from the conserved cysteine through the conserved F or W. The D gene is left open where the match is weak. The size of a clone is reported for some rows only, either as once, few or many, or as a class for expanded clones.

D gene	V gene	J gene	clone size	CDR3 DNA	CDR3 protein
TRBD2	TRBV13	TRBJ2-4	-	TGTGCCAGCAGCTACCCTGGGACTAGCGGGAGCCATGAGCAGTACTTC	CASSYPGTSGSHEQYF
-	TRBV19	TRBJ1-1	few	TGTGCCAGTAAAAACAGGGAGAGGAACACTGAAGCTTTCTTT	CASKNRERNTEAFF
TRBD2	TRBV7-2	TRBJ2-3	-	TGTGCCCGCAGCGCGGGACTAGCGGCAGATACGCAGTATTTT	CARSAGLAADTQYF
-	TRBV12-3/TRBV12-4	TRBJ2-3	few	TGTGCCAGCAGCCTCCATTTTGCAGATACGCAGTATTTT	CASSLHFADTQYF
-	TRBV3-1	TRBJ1-5	few	TGTGCCAGCAGCCTGACAAACAAGGGGGAGCCCCAGCATTTT	CASSLTNKGEPQHF
-	TRBV6-6	TRBJ1-5	-	TGTGCCAGCAGTACGATTCTTCAGGGGCCTCGGCAGCCCCAGCATTTT	CASSTILQGPRQPQHF
-	TRBV12-3/TRBV12-4	TRBJ2-5	many	TGTGCCAGCAGCCGGGGCCAAGAGACCCAGTACTTC	CASSRGQETQYF
-	TRBV20-1	TRBJ2-1	-	TGCAGTGCTAGCGGCACTCGTCTATCTGGGAGAGCCTACGAGCAGTTCTTC	CSASGTRLSGRAYEQFF
TRBD2	TRBV7-3	TRBJ2-1	few	TGTGCCAGCAGCCCCAGGCCCAGCGGGGGGAGGGATGAGCAGTTCTTC	CASSPRPSGGRDEQFF
-	TRBV7-9	TRBJ2-3	-	TGTGCCAGCAGGTATGGGGGCGATACGCAGTATTTT	CASRYGGDTQYF
TRBD1	TRBV12-3/TRBV12-4	TRBJ1-2	-	TGTGCCAGCAGTCAATCGACAGGGGACTATGGCTACACCTTC	CASSQSTGDYGYTF
-	TRBV6-2/TRBV6-3	TRBJ2-1	few	TGTGCCAGCAGTTACCGGGCCAAACCCCCCTACGAGCAGTTCTTC	CASSYRAKPPYEQFF
TRBD1	TRBV6-6	TRBJ1-6	-	TGTGCCAGCAGTTACGGACTCCGACAGGGAGATAATTCACCCCTCCACTTT	CASSYGLRQGDNSPLHF
TRBD2	TRBV5-1	TRBJ2-5	many	TGCGCCAGCAGCTTGGGGACTAGCGGGGACCACCAAGAGACCCAGTACTTC	CASSLGTSGDHQETQYF
-	TRBV20-1	TRBJ1-4	-	TGCAGTGCTAGAGTGGGGTCAGGGGCTTCTAATGAAAAACTGTTTTTT	CSARVGSGASNEKLFF
TRBD1	TRBV28	TRBJ1-5	few	TGTGCCAGCAGTATAGGACAGGGTGGGCAGCCCCAGCATTTT	CASSIGQGGQPQHF
-	TRBV20-1	TRBJ1-6	-	TGCAGTGCTACCAAAACAGCAAAGAATTCACCCCTCCACTTT	CSATKTAKNSPLHF
-	TRBV15	TRBJ2-1	many	TGTGCCACCAGCAGAGATAGGGAGGGGGGCTACAATGAGCAGTTCTTC	CATSRDREGGYNEQFF
-	TRBV5-5	TRBJ2-3	-	TGTGCCAGCAACCGGGCCCTCTTCCCAGATACGCAGTATTTT	CASNRALFPDTQYF
-	TRBV5-1	TRBJ2-7	many	TGCGCCAGCAGCTACCTAGAAGAGCAGTACTTC	CASSYLEEQYF